The present T cell receptor (beta chain) was sequenced within a study of PD-1 blockade in mismatch repair-deficient tumors. The method was immunoSEQ multiplex PCR; TCRdb's version includes in-frame clones alone and lacks a portion of them. Of more than 20,000 clones in the sample, just under 85% were seen once. Deletions cut 7 bases from V and 2 bases from J, with 13 bases between. Looked up from germline, CDR1 is WNHNN and CDR2 is SYGVQD (reference sequence). The CDR3 contains 14 residues. V and J are TRBV10-1 and TRBJ2-3, with D tentatively TRBD1 or TRBD2 (6 bases each). This material consisted of peripheral blood, taken 2 weeks after starting pembrolizumab. This receptor was identified in an adult with mismatch repair-deficient cancer. The DNA for the CDR3 is TGCGCCAGCACGGAGGGGGTCATCACAGATACGCAGTATTTT. Translating it yields CASTEGVITDTQYF.